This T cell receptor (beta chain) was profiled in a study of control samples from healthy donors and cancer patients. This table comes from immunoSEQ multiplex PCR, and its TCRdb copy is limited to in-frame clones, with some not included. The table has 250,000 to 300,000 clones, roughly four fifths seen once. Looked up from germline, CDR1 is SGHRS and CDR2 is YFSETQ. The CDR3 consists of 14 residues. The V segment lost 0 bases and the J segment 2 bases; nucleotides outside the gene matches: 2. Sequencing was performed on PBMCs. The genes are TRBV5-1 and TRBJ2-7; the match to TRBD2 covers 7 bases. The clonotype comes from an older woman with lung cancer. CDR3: CASSLELAAYEQYF. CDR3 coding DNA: TGCGCCAGCAGCTTGGAGCTAGCGGCCTACGAGCAGTACTTC.